These T cell receptor beta chains were read from a single sample in a study of follicular helper T cells after annual influenza vaccination. TCRdb's copy holds only in-frame clones and misses some; the assay was immunoSEQ multiplex PCR. This table has about 10,000 clones, around 80% appearing once. The sample consisted of CXCR5+ CD38- circulating T follicular helper cells from blood, taken 7 days after influenza vaccination. Every receptor here comes from an adult who received the influenza vaccine. Both conserved end residues are part of each CDR3. A D gene is named only where the DNA matches it firmly. The listing skips clone size in some rows; elsewhere it reads once, few, many or a size class.

V: TRBV11-1
J: TRBJ2-1
size: .
D: .
length: 14
DNA: TGTGCCAGCAGCGGGCGGGTCGCCTACAATGAGCAGTTCTTC
CDR3: CASSGRVAYNEQFF

V: TRBV19
J: TRBJ1-6
size: .
D: .
length: 13
DNA: TGTGCCAGTAGTCGCCAGTTAAATTCACCCCTCCACTTT
CDR3: CASSRQLNSPLHF

V: TRBV10-3
J: TRBJ1-4
size: few
D: .
length: 14
DNA: TGTGCCATCAGTGAGTCCCAGGCCAATGAAAAACTGTTTTTT
CDR3: CAISESQANEKLFF

V: TRBV5-1
J: TRBJ1-2
size: .
D: .
length: 14
DNA: TGCGCCAGCAGCTCGGGACTTTCCATCTATGGCTACACCTTC
CDR3: CASSSGLSIYGYTF

V: TRBV7-2
J: TRBJ2-1
size: .
D: TRBD2
length: 16
DNA: TGTGCCAGCAGCCCCCGGGGGCGGGGGGTGTACAATGAGCAGTTCTTC
CDR3: CASSPRGRGVYNEQFF

V: TRBV9
J: TRBJ2-2
size: .
D: .
length: 15
DNA: TGTGCCAGCAGCGCGGGGGCAGTTAACACCGGGGAGCTGTTTTTT
CDR3: CASSAGAVNTGELFF

V: TRBV2
J: TRBJ1-5
size: few
D: .
length: 14
DNA: TGTGCCAGCATCGGATCTGGGGCAGGGCAGCCCCAGCATTTT
CDR3: CASIGSGAGQPQHF

V: TRBV10-3
J: TRBJ2-3
size: .
D: TRBD2
length: 16
DNA: TGTGCCATCAGTGAAGCTAGCGGGGGGAGCACAGATACGCAGTATTTT
CDR3: CAISEASGGSTDTQYF

V: TRBV7-2
J: TRBJ2-3
size: few
D: TRBD1
length: 14
DNA: TGTGCCAGCGGGCGGGACAGGGGCACAGATACGCAGTATTTT
CDR3: CASGRDRGTDTQYF

V: TRBV4-1
J: TRBJ1-2
size: .
D: .
length: 15
DNA: TGCGCCAGCAGCCAAGGGCAAGGGGGTTGGTATGGCTACACCTTC
CDR3: CASSQGQGGWYGYTF